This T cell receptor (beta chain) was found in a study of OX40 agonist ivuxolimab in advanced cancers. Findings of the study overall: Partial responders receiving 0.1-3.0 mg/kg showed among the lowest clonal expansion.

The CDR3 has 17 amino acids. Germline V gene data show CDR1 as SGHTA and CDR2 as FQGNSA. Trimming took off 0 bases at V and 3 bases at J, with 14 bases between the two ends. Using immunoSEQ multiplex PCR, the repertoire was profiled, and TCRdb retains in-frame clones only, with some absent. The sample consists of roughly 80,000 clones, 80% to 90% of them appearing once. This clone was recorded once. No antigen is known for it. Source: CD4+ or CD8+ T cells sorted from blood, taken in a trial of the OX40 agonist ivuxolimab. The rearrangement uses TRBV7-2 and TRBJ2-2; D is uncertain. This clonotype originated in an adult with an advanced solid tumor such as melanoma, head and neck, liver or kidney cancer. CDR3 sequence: CASSLAFTADDTGELFF. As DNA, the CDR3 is TGTGCCAGCAGCTTAGCGTTTACAGCTGATGACACCGGGGAGCTGTTTTTT.